The 28 T cell receptor beta chains below come from one sample, sequenced in a study of naive and memory T cell subsets. The SP2 primer and nested alpha and beta constant region primers amplified ligated cDNA in four rounds. TCRdb re-called the 5' RACE reads through MiXCR, storing one row per CDR3 protein. The sample has some 60,000 distinct CDR3 sequences; 8% to 9% are singletons. The library had UMIs added by 3' ligation of an oligonucleotide to TCR cDNA. The receptors stem from a female donor in good health.

The rearrangement joins TRBV5-4 to TRBJ2-2; TRBD1 aligns across 9 bases. V trimming: 5 bases; J trimming: 5 bases; junction bases outside the gene matches: 19. The CDR3 consists of 19 residues. The germline gives CDR1 SGHNT, CDR2 YYREEE (reference sequence). The CDR3 DNA reads as TGTGCCAGCAGACAAGCGGGACAGGGTTTGAGGGCACTAACCGGGGAGCTGTTTTTT. Protein: CASRQAGQGLRALTGELFF.

The gene calls are TRBV12-3 or TRBV12-4 and TRBJ1-1; D perhaps matches TRBD1 (6 bases). The CDR3 loop spans 16 amino acids. Trimming removed 6 bases at V and 1 base at J, with 18 bases between. CDR3 residues: CASRPGGRSKNTEAFF. The CDR3 nucleotides read TGTGCCAGCAGACCGGGGGGCAGGAGCAAGAACACTGAAGCTTTCTTT.

This clonotype was detected many times. The chain recombines TRBV7-3 with TRBJ1-1, with 7 bases identical to TRBD1. Trimming at V came to 1 base and at J to 8 bases, leaving 4 bases not matched to a gene. The CDR3 covers 13 residues. CDR1 is SGHTA and CDR2 is FQGTGA in the germline V gene. CDR3 loop: CASSLMVGQEAFF. CDR3 coding DNA: TGTGCCAGCAGCTTAATGGTGGGACAGGAAGCTTTCTTT. The variable domain in full, with the rest retrieved from reference TRBV7-3 and TRBJ1-1, is GAGVSQTPSNKVTEKGKYVELRCDPISGHTALYWYRQSLGQGPEFLIYFQGTGAADDSGLPNDRFFAVRPEGSVSTLKIQRTERGDSAVYLCASSLMVGQEAFFGQGTRLTVV.

The chain couples TRBV27 to TRBJ1-4, with TRBD1 matching 9 bases. There are 14 residues in the CDR3. CDR1 MNHEY and CDR2 SMNVEV come from the germline V gene (reference sequence). J gave up 8 bases and V 2 bases, and 3 bases lay outside the gene matches. The CDR3 here is CASSLIGQGEKLFF. CDR3 DNA: TGTGCCAGCAGTTTAATTGGACAGGGGGAAAAACTGTTTTTT.

The chain couples TRBV28 to TRBJ2-4; D is unclear. CDR1 and CDR2 (germline): MDHEN, SYDVKM. V lost 6 bases and J lost 0, with 9 bases in between. The CDR3 runs 14 residues. The CDR3 loop reads CASRQTGAKNIQYF. Here the CDR3 DNA reads TGTGCCAGCAGGCAAACGGGAGCCAAAAACATTCAGTACTTC.

The chain joins TRBV30 to TRBJ1-2; TRBD1 is a possible D gene (5 bases). In germline, CDR1 is GTSNPN, CDR2 SVGIG (reference sequence). The CDR3 covers 15 residues. V lost 4 bases to trimming and J lost 4 bases, with 19 bases between them. The DNA of the CDR3 is TGTGCCTGGACCGCAGAGGGGCTGGGGTTCTATGGCTACACCTTC. Translating it yields CAWTAEGLGFYGYTF.

The V gene is TRBV29-1, the J gene TRBJ2-1, with 7 bases that match TRBD2. The CDR3 spans 16 residues. Per germline, CDR1 SQVTM and CDR2 ANQGSEA. V was clipped by 0 bases and J by 0 bases; unmatched bases: 5. Here the CDR3 DNA reads TGCAGCGTTGAAGAATTAGGCGGGAGCTCCTACAATGAGCAGTTCTTC. Amino acid sequence: CSVEELGGSSYNEQFF.

This chain links TRBV20-1 with TRBJ1-5, with 11 bases identical to TRBD1. CDR3 length equals 17 residues. V gave up 0 bases and J gave up 1 base; unmatched junction bases: 5. The germline CDR1 and CDR2 sequences are DFQATT and SNEGSKA (reference sequence). The CDR3 region is CSARDGQGARSNQPQHF. The CDR3, as DNA: TGCAGTGCTAGAGACGGACAGGGGGCTAGGAGCAATCAGCCCCAGCATTTT.

This clonotype occurred a few times. V gene TRBV5-4 combines with J gene TRBJ2-3, with D hard to call. The germline V and J ends were trimmed by 3 bases and 4 bases, with 6 bases remaining between them. The CDR3 runs to 12 residues. In germline, CDR1 is SGHNT, CDR2 YYREEE (reference sequence). The CDR3 DNA sequence: TGTGCCAGCAGCTCCGGGTCAGATACGCAGTATTTT. Translation gives CASSSGSDTQYF.

This rearrangement joins TRBV9 to TRBJ2-3; no clear D. The CDR3 is 12 residues long. V gave up 0 bases and J gave up 4 bases, with 3 bases separating them. The germline CDR1 and CDR2 sequences are SGDLS and YYNGEE. In DNA form, the CDR3 reads TGTGCCAGCAGCGTAGGGTCAGATACGCAGTATTTT. Amino acids: CASSVGSDTQYF.

The rearrangement links TRBV20-1 to TRBJ1-5; 7 bases fit TRBD1. CDR3 length: 15 amino acids. V was clipped by 5 bases and J by 2 bases; unmatched bases: 9. Germline V gives CDR1 DFQATT, CDR2 SNEGSKA (reference sequence). CDR3 amino acids: CSASNRGTGNQPQHF. DNA for the CDR3: TGCAGTGCTTCGAACCGCGGGACAGGCAATCAGCCCCAGCATTTT.

This clonotype was detected ten times or more. The chain has TRBV6-1 and TRBJ1-1; D not certain. V lost 0 bases to trimming and J lost 6 bases, with 23 bases between them. The CDR3 sequence is 18 residues long. Per germline, CDR1 MNHNS and CDR2 SASEGT. The CDR3 is CASSEARAGSLGSAEAFF. DNA for the CDR3: TGTGCCAGCAGTGAAGCGCGGGCAGGCTCTCTCGGTTCCGCTGAAGCTTTCTTT.

This clonotype came up many times. The rearrangement joins TRBV29-1 to TRBJ2-3; the D is unclear. Germline CDR1 reads SQVTM; CDR2 reads ANQGSEA. Trimming took off 4 bases at V and 6 bases at J, with 17 bases between the two ends. The CDR3 spans 14 residues. The CDR3 sequence is CSVVDQKAYDTQYF. The CDR3, as DNA: TGCAGCGTTGTCGACCAGAAAGCGTACGATACGCAGTATTTT.

This clonotype has only a few counts. V and J are TRBV2 and TRBJ2-2, with TRBD1 as a possible D gene (6 bases). The germline V gene has CDR1 SNHLY and CDR2 FYNNEI. This CDR3 spans 15 amino acids. The V end lost 5 bases, the J end lost 1 base, and 11 bases lay between the germline ends. The CDR3 spells CASSTRQVNTGELFF. The CDR3 coding sequence is TGTGCCAGCAGTACCCGACAGGTGAACACCGGGGAGCTGTTTTTT.

This clonotype was detected only a few times. The rearrangement joins TRBV28 to TRBJ2-3; TRBD2 matches 9 bases. Germline trimming cut 3 bases from V and 2 bases from J; bases unmatched to any gene: 6. The CDR3 has 16 residues. Germline CDR1 is MDHEN and CDR2 is SYDVKM. CDR3 protein: CASSFVAGVDTDTQYF. CDR3 sequence (DNA): TGTGCCAGCAGTTTTGTAGCGGGAGTGGACACAGATACGCAGTATTTT. The variable domain in full, completed from reference TRBV28 and TRBJ2-3, reads DVKVTQSSRYLVKRTGEKVFLECVQDMDHENMFWYRQDPGLGLRLIYFSYDVKMKEKGDIPEGYSVSREKKERFSLILESASTNQTSMYLCASSFVAGVDTDTQYFGPGTRLTVL.

CDR3 sequence reads: CASSLRTTVAYNEQFF. CDR3 DNA sequence: TGTGCCAGCAGTTTACGGACGACAGTAGCCTACAATGAGCAGTTCTTC. The V gene is TRBV6-1, the J gene TRBJ2-1; tentatively, D is TRBD1 (5 bases). CDR1 and CDR2 from the germline V gene are MNHNS and SASEGT. The V and J ends lost 5 bases and 2 bases respectively, with 16 bases between them. The CDR3 length is 16 residues.

This clonotype has a handful of counts. V gene TRBV11-1 combines with J gene TRBJ1-1; perhaps TRBD1 as D (6 bases). The V gene's germline CDR1 is SGHAT and CDR2 FQDESV (reference sequence). With 5 bases removed from V and 0 bases from J, the gap between germline ends came to 16 bases. CDR3 size: 16 residues. The CDR3 DNA reads TGTGCCAGCAGCCGAGGGGGGGATTTAATGAACACTGAAGCTTTCTTT. Translated, it gives CASSRGGDLMNTEAFF.

The chain is built from TRBV3-1 and TRBJ1-6; 7 bases are shared with TRBD1. J lost 5 bases, V lost 4 bases, and 8 bases had no gene match. CDR3 length: 16 amino acids. In germline, CDR1 is LGHDT, CDR2 YNNKEL (reference sequence). The CDR3 spells CASSRPLGTDNSPLHF. In DNA form, the CDR3 reads TGTGCCAGCAGCCGACCCCTGGGGACAGATAATTCACCCCTCCACTTT.

The chain has TRBV18 and TRBJ2-5, with D maybe TRBD2 (5 bases). The CDR3 is 12 amino acids. V lost 3 bases, J lost 3 bases, and 5 bases lay in between. Germline V lookup: CDR1 KGHSH, CDR2 LQKENI. The CDR3 spells CASSPGEETQYF. CDR3 nucleotide sequence: TGTGCCAGCTCACCCGGGGAAGAGACCCAGTACTTC.

The chain employs TRBV11-2 and TRBJ2-3; a possible D gene is TRBD1 (5 bases). V was shortened by 3 bases and J by 5 bases, with 9 bases between the two germline ends. There are 13 residues in the CDR3. Germline V gives CDR1 SGHAT, CDR2 FQNNGV. CDR3 loop: CASSFPTVDTQYF. CDR3 sequence (DNA): TGTGCCAGCAGCTTCCCGACAGTAGATACGCAGTATTTT.

This clonotype was recorded at least ten times. The CDR3 DNA reads TGTGCCAGCAGTTTCCGAGTGAACACTGAAGCTTTCTTT. Its protein product is CASSFRVNTEAFF. The genes are TRBV27 and TRBJ1-1; D unresolved. Germline CDR1 is MNHEY and CDR2 is SMNVEV (reference sequence). Between the trimmed V and J ends, which lost 3 bases and 0 bases, there was a span of 5 bases. This CDR3 has 13 residues.

This clonotype was recorded at least ten times. This chain joins TRBV29-1 and TRBJ1-1, with 7 bases lining up with TRBD1. V trimming: 8 bases; J trimming: 7 bases; junction bases outside the gene matches: 13. There are 13 residues in the CDR3. The V gene's germline CDR1 is SQVTM and CDR2 ANQGSEA. The CDR3 DNA follows: TGCAGCCCTCTGGAGGGGGCGGCGATTGAAGCTTTCTTT. It codes for CSPLEGAAIEAFF.

The CDR3 is CASSLNSASSTDTQYF. The CDR3 DNA is TGTGCCAGCAGCTTAAACTCCGCTTCTAGCACAGATACGCAGTATTTT. The V call is TRBV7-3, the J call TRBJ2-3; D uncertain. This CDR3 comprises 16 residues. CDR1 is SGHTA and CDR2 is FQGTGA in the germline V gene. Deletions cut 1 base from V and 0 bases from J, with 11 bases between.

This clonotype appeared a few times. This sequence joins TRBV6-1 and TRBJ2-1; D call uncertain. Trimming removed 8 bases from V and 9 bases from J, with 11 bases in between. CDR3 length equals 11 residues. Germline lookup yields CDR1 MNHNS and CDR2 SASEGT. The CDR3 DNA sequence: TGTGCCAGCGATGAGAAGGGTGAGCAGTTCTTC. The encoded protein is CASDEKGEQFF.

This clonotype was detected only a few times. The chain has TRBV10-1 and TRBJ2-5; no firm D call. Germline V CDR1 and CDR2: WNHNN, SYGVQD (reference sequence). CDR3 length equals 15 residues. The germline V and J ends were trimmed by 3 bases and 2 bases, with 13 bases remaining between them. The CDR3 sequence is CASSEMGGLQETQYF. In DNA form, the CDR3 reads TGCGCCAGCAGTGAAATGGGTGGGTTACAAGAGACCCAGTACTTC.

The table lists this clonotype with many counts. V and J are TRBV2 and TRBJ1-1, with 10 positions matching TRBD1. The CDR3 covers 15 residues. The germline V gene encodes CDR1 SNHLY and CDR2 FYNNEI. With V trimmed by 4 bases and J by 1 base, 3 bases remained unmatched. This CDR3 is CASSGQGAGNTEAFF. For the CDR3, the DNA is TGTGCCAGCAGTGGACAGGGGGCGGGGAACACTGAAGCTTTCTTT.

This clonotype was detected only a few times. V is TRBV28 and J is TRBJ2-7; maybe TRBD2 (5 bases). CDR3 length: 13 residues. Trimming left V 9 bases short and J 0 bases short, with 12 bases between. The germline CDR1 and CDR2 sequences are MDHEN and SYDVKM. The CDR3 DNA reads as TGTGCCAGTATTGAGGGCAGCTCCTACGAGCAGTACTTC. This codes for CASIEGSSYEQYF.

This clonotype appeared a few times. The chain has TRBV5-1 and TRBJ1-2; a weak D match, TRBD1 (6 bases). The CDR3 totals 18 residues. CDR1 SGHRS and CDR2 YFSETQ come from the germline V gene. V was pared by 0 bases and J by 7 bases, with 25 bases between. The DNA for the CDR3 is TGCGCCAGCAGCTTGGAAGCAGAGTGGCGGGGGCGGTCCTCTGGCTACACCTTC. It specifies CASSLEAEWRGRSSGYTF. Drawing the rest from reference TRBV5-1 and TRBJ1-2, the complete variable domain is KAGVTQTPRYLIKTRGQQVTLSCSPISGHRSVSWYQQTPGQGLQFLFEYFSETQRNKGNFPGRFSGRQFSNSRSEMNVSTLELGDSALYLCASSLEAEWRGRSSGYTFGSGTRLTVV.